The 4 T cell receptor beta chains below were found in one sample sequenced in a study of blood T cell repertoires in COVID-19. Using immunoSEQ multiplex PCR, the repertoire was profiled, and TCRdb retains in-frame clones only, with some absent. The repertoire consists of over 150,000 clones, with about 87% occurring once and the leading ten covering less than 5%. Input material: peripheral blood. The receptors were sampled from a woman aged 60-70 years who had recovered from COVID-19.

The chain uses TRBV6-5 and TRBJ1-6; 10 bases align to TRBD1. J lost 10 bases, V lost 7 bases, and 10 bases had no gene match. CDR1 is MNHEY and CDR2 is SVGAGI in the germline V gene. This CDR3 has 15 amino acids. CDR3 DNA: TGTGCCAGCACAGAGACAGGGGGCAGTGGATCACCCCTCCACTTT. Amino acids: CASTETGGSGSPLHF.

The chain is built from TRBV5-4 and TRBJ1-1; no definite D call. Germline values: CDR1 SGHNT, CDR2 YYREEE (reference sequence). V was trimmed by 2 bases and J by 9 bases, leaving 8 bases between them. This CDR3 comprises 11 residues. The CDR3 loop reads CASSFLEQAFF. As DNA, the CDR3 is TGTGCCAGCAGCTTCCTAGAACAAGCTTTCTTT.

This clone has just one count. CDR3 in DNA: TGTGCCAGTAGTCCGCAAGGCCCCCGGGGAGGCTACACCTTC. It translates to CASSPQGPRGGYTF. The chain has TRBV19 and TRBJ1-2, with unresolved D. This CDR3 comprises 14 residues. Per the germline V gene, CDR1 is LNHDA and CDR2 is SQIVND (reference sequence). V was cut by 5 bases and J by 8 bases, with 18 bases left in between.

This clone was counted only a few times. J is TRBJ2-3 and V is TRBV11-3; 9 bases fit TRBD1. Germline trimming cut 5 bases from V and 9 bases from J; bases unmatched to any gene: 6. CDR1 and CDR2 (germline): SGHNT, YENEEA. There are 13 residues in the CDR3. The CDR3 protein is CASSITGTGTQYF. DNA for the CDR3: TGTGCCAGCAGCATAACAGGGACAGGGACGCAGTATTTT.